The 24 T cell receptor beta chains below were found in one sample sequenced in a study of shared clonotypes between healthy human individuals. This table comes from immunoSEQ multiplex PCR, and its TCRdb copy is limited to in-frame clones, with some not included. This table has 2 million to 3 million clones, 93% appearing once. Sample: naive CD4+ T cells from PBMCs. Subset of the sample: CD45RA+ positively selected. These receptors were collected from a man aged 18-30 years in good health. Some clones in this sample may be carry-over from other donors' samples.

As DNA, the CDR3 is TGTGCCAGCAGCGTAGCTTCAGGAGACAGTCACTACGAGCAGTACTTC. Translated, it gives CASSVASGDSHYEQYF. The gene calls are TRBV9 and TRBJ2-7; D perhaps matches TRBD1 (5 bases). Deletions cut 0 bases from V and 3 bases from J, with 16 bases between. CDR1 and CDR2 (germline): SGDLS, YYNGEE. This CDR3 is built from 16 residues.

The chain joins TRBV10-1 to TRBJ2-1; 7 bases are shared with TRBD2. The CDR3 is made up of 15 amino acids. Unmatched junction bases numbered 6, after V lost 0 bases and J lost 7 bases. From germline, CDR1 is WNHNN and CDR2 SYGVQD (reference sequence). CDR3 DNA: TGCGCCAGCAGTGAGTCGAGGTACGGGGGGAATGAGCAGTTCTTC. This translates into CASSESRYGGNEQFF.

The chain uses TRBV28 and TRBJ1-3; no clear D gene. V lost 6 bases to trimming and J lost 5 bases, with 11 bases between them. From germline, CDR1 is MDHEN and CDR2 SYDVKM. The CDR3 runs 13 residues. Here the CDR3 DNA reads TGTGCCAGCAGGACCGGGCCTCGAAACACCATATATTTT. It codes for CASRTGPRNTIYF.

The chain employs TRBV5-8 and TRBJ1-3, with D unclear. Per germline, CDR1 SGHTS and CDR2 YDEGEE. The CDR3 runs to 14 residues. The ends were cut back, 4 bases at V and 1 base at J, with 9 bases in the middle. The CDR3 loop is CASSTRLSGNTIYF. CDR3 DNA sequence: TGTGCCAGCAGCACCAGGTTGTCTGGAAACACCATATATTTT.

This clone was observed once. The CDR3 loop reads CASSSDRDLIGNTIYF. The CDR3 DNA sequence: TGCGCCAGCAGCTCGGACCGGGACCTCATTGGAAACACCATATATTTT. The J gene is TRBJ1-3, the V gene TRBV5-1; TRBD1 might be the D (5 bases). Germline V gene data show CDR1 as SGHRS and CDR2 as YFSETQ. V lost 3 bases and J lost 3, with 16 bases in between. The CDR3 contains 16 residues.

The V call is TRBV9, the J call TRBJ1-1; TRBD1 aligns across 9 bases. CDR1 and CDR2 (germline): SGDLS, YYNGEE. Germline trimming cut 6 bases from V and 3 bases from J; bases unmatched to any gene: 6. The CDR3 length is 14 residues. The CDR3 bases are TGTGCCAGCACCTGGGGACAGGGTGACACTGAAGCTTTCTTT. The encoded protein is CASTWGQGDTEAFF.

The chain employs TRBV19 and TRBJ2-1, with D hard to call. CDR1 is LNHDA, CDR2 SQIVND, per germline (reference sequence). The CDR3 is made up of 11 amino acids. V shed 2 bases and J shed 6 bases, with 2 bases lying between them. The DNA of the CDR3 is TGTGCCAGTAGTATAAGCAATGAGCAGTTCTTC. It specifies CASSISNEQFF.

As to this clone: This specimen includes other DNA sequences encoding the same CDR3. This chain joins TRBV6-6 and TRBJ1-3; 8 nucleotides match TRBD1. The CDR3 length is 13 residues. CDR1 and CDR2 from the germline V gene are MNHNY and SVGAGI (reference sequence). V lost 5 bases and J lost 4; bases outside the gene matches: 1. The CDR3 DNA sequence: TGTGCCAGCAGTCCAGGGGGCGGAAACACCATATATTTT. Its translation: CASSPGGGNTIYF.

Regarding this clone: The same CDR3 is also encoded by other DNA sequences in this sample. The chain joins TRBV18 to TRBJ2-3; D unresolved. Trimming cost V 1 base and J 4 bases, with 3 bases left between them. CDR3 length equals 12 residues. Germline V lookup: CDR1 KGHSH, CDR2 LQKENI. CDR3 loop: CASSPLADTQYF. CDR3 DNA sequence: TGTGCCAGCTCACCACTCGCAGATACGCAGTATTTT.

In this sample, this clone turned up once. The chain uses TRBV6-1 and TRBJ1-2; 7 nucleotides align to TRBD1. The germline CDR1 and CDR2 sequences are MNHNS and SASEGT. The ends lost 5 bases at V and 4 bases at J; junction bases unmatched: 4. The CDR3 runs to 13 residues. The CDR3 spells CASSRGQLYGYTF. DNA for the CDR3: TGTGCCAGCAGTAGGGGACAGCTCTATGGCTACACCTTC.

This clone was seen more than once but under ten times. This specimen includes other DNA sequences encoding the same CDR3. The chain employs TRBV5-1 and TRBJ1-1, with 7 bases lining up with TRBD1. The J segment lost 3 bases and the V segment lost 5 bases, leaving 7 bases of the junction unmatched. CDR1 is SGHRS and CDR2 is YFSETQ in the germline V gene. The CDR3 extends over 14 amino acids. The CDR3 region has the DNA TGCGCCAGCAGTATAGGAACAGGGGACACTGAAGCTTTCTTT. Its translation is CASSIGTGDTEAFF. The full variable domain, rest sourced from reference TRBV5-1 and TRBJ1-1, is KAGVTQTPRYLIKTRGQQVTLSCSPISGHRSVSWYQQTPGQGLQFLFEYFSETQRNKGNFPGRFSGRQFSNSRSEMNVSTLELGDSALYLCASSIGTGDTEAFFGQGTRLTVV.

V is TRBV19 and J is TRBJ2-1; TRBD2 agrees at 10 bases. The CDR3 is 14 residues long. Per the germline V gene, CDR1 is LNHDA and CDR2 is SQIVND (reference sequence). J gave up 5 bases and V 8 bases, and 6 bases lay outside the gene matches. The CDR3 is CASRRLAGDNEQFF. CDR3 DNA: TGTGCCAGTCGAAGACTAGCGGGTGACAATGAGCAGTTCTTC.

As regards this clone: A read error may produce the germline difference seen at one junction end. The V gene is TRBV6-5, the J gene TRBJ1-1; TRBD1 agrees at 7 bases. CDR3 length: 13 amino acids. Germline V gene data show CDR1 as MNHEY and CDR2 as SVGAGI. The CDR3 bases are TGTGCCAGCACTGGCAGGGGGAACTCTGAAGCTTTCTTT. It yields the protein CASTGRGNSEAFF.

The chain has TRBV25-1 and TRBJ2-2; D unresolved. This CDR3 is 12 amino acids long. V gave up 3 bases and J gave up 4 bases, with 3 bases separating them. The V gene's germline CDR1 is MGHDK and CDR2 SYGVNS. The CDR3 sequence is CASSDVTGELFF. The CDR3 DNA reads as TGTGCCAGCAGTGATGTCACCGGGGAGCTGTTTTTT.

V usage is TRBV5-1 and J usage is TRBJ2-1; 8 positions agree with TRBD2. The V gene's germline CDR1 is SGHRS and CDR2 YFSETQ. V lost 2 bases to trimming and J lost 8 bases; unmatched junction nucleotides: 9. The CDR3 has 15 residues. The CDR3 loop reads CASSFLSGRVYEQFF. The CDR3 DNA reads as TGCGCCAGCAGCTTCTTAAGCGGGAGAGTCTATGAGCAGTTCTTC.

This sequence joins TRBV11-1 and TRBJ2-6, with no clear D. This CDR3 has 16 residues. Trimming removed 2 bases at V and 0 bases at J, with 8 bases between. The V gene's germline CDR1 is SGHAT and CDR2 FQDESV (reference sequence). CDR3 nucleotides: TGTGCCAGCAGCTTAAAGGGTAGCTCTGGGGCCAACGTCCTGACTTTC. Amino acid sequence: CASSLKGSSGANVLTF.

The chain uses TRBV28 and TRBJ1-1, with 7 bases fitting TRBD1. This CDR3 contains 15 residues. The germline V gene has CDR1 MDHEN and CDR2 SYDVKM. V lost 8 bases and J lost 5; bases outside the gene matches: 14. CDR3 DNA: TGTGCCAGCGGCCCCCCCGGACAGGCGTGGACTGAAGCTTTCTTT. Residues: CASGPPGQAWTEAFF.

This clone occurred a few times. V usage is TRBV2 and J usage is TRBJ1-1; 7 nucleotides match TRBD1. The trim removed 7 bases at V and 2 bases at J, leaving 7 bases unmatched. The V gene's germline CDR1 is SNHLY and CDR2 FYNNEI. The CDR3 is made up of 14 amino acids. CDR3 region: CASTRQGTNTEAFF. DNA of the CDR3: TGTGCCAGCACCAGACAGGGTACTAACACTGAAGCTTTCTTT. The entire variable domain, with the rest obtained from reference TRBV2 and TRBJ1-1, is as follows: EPEVTQTPSHQVTQMGQEVILRCVPISNHLYFYWYRQILGQKVEFLVSFYNNEISEKSEIFDDQFSVERPDGSNFTLKIRSTKLEDSAMYFCASTRQGTNTEAFFGQGTRLTVV.

As DNA, the CDR3 is TGCGCCAGCAGCTTGGGCGGTGGCGGGGGCGGAGAGACCCAGTACTTC. Its protein product is CASSLGGGGGGETQYF. This chain joins TRBV5-1 and TRBJ2-5; D is possibly TRBD2 (7 bases). The V and J ends lost 0 bases and 4 bases respectively, with 16 bases between them. Germline V gives CDR1 SGHRS, CDR2 YFSETQ. This CDR3 is built from 16 residues.

As concerns this clone: Other DNA sequences of this sample code for an identical CDR3. The chain has TRBV5-1 and TRBJ2-7, with 9 bases matching TRBD1. Germline lookup yields CDR1 SGHRS and CDR2 YFSETQ. CDR3 size: 14 residues. J was trimmed by 3 bases and V by 4 bases; bases with no gene match: 5. The DNA of the CDR3 is TGCGCCAGCAGCGTTCGGGACAGGGACTACGAGCAGTACTTC. Encoded protein: CASSVRDRDYEQYF.

The V gene is TRBV18, the J gene TRBJ2-6, with a possible D match to TRBD1 (5 bases). CDR3 length: 15 residues. CDR1 is KGHSH, CDR2 LQKENI, per germline. V was pared by 4 bases and J by 0 bases, with 7 bases between. CDR3 nucleotides: TGTGCCAGCTCACAACAGGACTCTGGGGCCAACGTCCTGACTTTC. Translated: CASSQQDSGANVLTF.

The chain employs TRBV11-2 and TRBJ1-1; 7 bases are shared with TRBD1. Germline V lookup: CDR1 SGHAT, CDR2 FQNNGV. The J segment lost 0 bases and the V segment lost 6 bases, leaving 4 bases of the junction unmatched. This CDR3 is 14 amino acids long. CDR3 sequence (DNA): TGTGCCAGCAGTATAGACAGGGTGAACACTGAAGCTTTCTTT. It translates to CASSIDRVNTEAFF. Supplemented by reference TRBV11-2 and TRBJ1-1, the full variable domain reads EAGVAQSPRYKIIEKRQSVAFWCNPISGHATLYWYQQILGQGPKLLIQFQNNGVVDDSQLPKDRFSAERLKGVDSTLKIQPAKLEDSAVYLCASSIDRVNTEAFFGQGTRLTVV.

The V and J genes are TRBV5-4 and TRBJ2-3; 7 positions agree with TRBD1. The CDR3 spans 15 residues. The germline gives CDR1 SGHNT, CDR2 YYREEE (reference sequence). Trimming removed 1 base from V and 2 bases from J; junction bases left unmatched: 4. The CDR3 DNA sequence: TGTGCCAGCAGCTTGAGGCAGGGGGTCACAGATACGCAGTATTTT. Translated: CASSLRQGVTDTQYF. The variable domain in full, with the rest retrieved from reference TRBV5-4 and TRBJ2-3, is ETGVTQSPTHLIKTRGQQVTLRCSSQSGHNTVSWYQQALGQGPQFIFQYYREEENGRGNFPPRFSGLQFPNYSSELNVNALELDDSALYLCASSLRQGVTDTQYFGPGTRLTVL.

In the case of this clone: The sample carries other DNA sequences with the same CDR3. This chain uses TRBV7-9 with TRBJ1-2; D is uncertain. Germline V gives CDR1 SEHNR, CDR2 FQNEAQ (reference sequence). This CDR3 spans 12 amino acids. V lost 1 base, J lost 3 bases, and 3 bases lay in between. CDR3 sequence reads: CASSLDDYGYTF. In nucleotides, the CDR3 is TGTGCCAGCAGCTTAGATGACTATGGCTACACCTTC. Combining the CDR3 with reference TRBV7-9 and TRBJ1-2 gives the whole variable domain DTGVSQNPRHKITKRGQNVTFRCDPISEHNRLYWYRQTLGQGPEFLTYFQNEAQLEKSRLLSDRFSAERPKGSFSTLEIQRTEQGDSAMYLCASSLDDYGYTFGSGTRLTVV.